This T cell receptor (beta chain) was sequenced during a study of T cells in pancreatic ductal adenocarcinoma. Study-level points and caveats: Mean clonality was approximately 0.1 in tumors and roughly 0.07 in blood, not significantly different. Enrichment of CD45RO+ effector over naive T cells in tumors may bias clonality. The resected pancreatic cancer cohort was biased toward the minority with early-stage disease. Blood had more productive templates and roughly 7.5-fold more unique clonotypes than tumor.

No neoadjuvant therapy was given to the selected pancreatic ductal adenocarcinoma patients before their surgery. V trimming: 1 base; J trimming: 6 bases; junction bases outside the gene matches: 5. In germline, CDR1 is LGHNA, CDR2 YNFKEQ. This CDR3 contains 17 residues. Regarding this clone: Its matching antigen is unknown.

TCRdb keeps only in-frame clones here, not all; method: immunoSEQ multiplex PCR. The profile shows over 8,500 clones, 60% to 80% of them singletons. The source of this sequence is a human donor with pancreatic ductal adenocarcinoma. Sequencing was performed on pancreatic tumor tissue. The chain couples TRBV4-2 to TRBJ2-3; 15 positions match TRBD2. The CDR3 loop reads CASSQGRTSGGADTQYF. In nucleotides, the CDR3 is TGTGCCAGCAGCCAAGGCAGGACTAGCGGGGGGGCTGATACGCAGTATTTT.